The rows below give T cell receptor beta chains drawn from one sample of a study of T cell responses to AZD1222 COVID-19 vaccine. The assay was immunoSEQ multiplex PCR, and TCRdb's table has in-frame clones only and misses some. The repertoire holds some 98,000 clones, with nearly 90% as singletons. Sequenced here: peripheral blood, sampled on day 0 of AZD1222 vaccination. The source is an adult in good health. The CDR3 runs from the conserved cysteine through the conserved F or W. Clone size is not always given. Where it is, it says once, few, many or a class for expanded clones.

CDR3	size	V
CASSNNPRGSGYTF	-	TRBV6-5
CASSPSGATEAFF	-	TRBV18
CASSIGPGRGGANVLTF	-	TRBV19
CASSIRRDGQPQHF	once	TRBV19
CASSPVGDSGPDTQYF	-	TRBV18
CASSLGWGPSYNEQFF	once	TRBV7-2
CASTATGAHYEQYF	few	TRBV3-1/TRBV3-2
CASSLARRDTEAFF	-	TRBV7-9
CASGGGGETQYF	-	TRBV10-2
CASSLRWQNQPQHF	-	TRBV6-5
CASSLAADYEQYF	-	TRBV7-9
CASSHDRSSYNSPLHF	-	TRBV4-1
CASSYRRPDRGYEQYF	-	TRBV27
CACAPGQPNSPLHF	-	TRBV30
CASSVSGNNEQFF	-	TRBV9
CASSQSRASNQPQHF	few	TRBV4-3
CASSRTGVNYGYTF	-	TRBV6-5
CASSPDRALYGYTF	few	TRBV9
CASSVDRDVTDTQYF	once	TRBV9
CASSIVARNTEAFF	-	TRBV19
CASRPGRDYQPQHF	-	TRBV19
CASSSGLATGELFF	-	TRBV7-2
CASSHAYTEAFF	once	TRBV12-3/TRBV12-4
CASSPMRGSNSPLHF	-	TRBV4-1
CASRRDTAYGYTF	-	TRBV27
CASSNQDGPYEQYF	-	TRBV18
CASSDGKQPQHF	-	TRBV10-1
CASSPRVTGELFF	-	TRBV5-6
CASSLDGNYGYTF	-	TRBV7-2
CASSSSGGYQETQYF	-	TRBV4-1
CASSQWAGGSDTQYF	-	TRBV3-1/TRBV3-2
CASSIGVLLNTEAFF	-	TRBV19
CASSKESQGGVSNQPQHF	-	TRBV21-1
CASGPGRRETQYF	-	TRBV12-5
CASSGDRVEEKLFF	-	TRBV7-2
CASSYVRGGGETQYF	-	TRBV6-5
CASSIDTVTDTQYF	-	TRBV19
CASSPQRTDTQYF	-	TRBV7-6
CASSLGLGTYEQYF	-	TRBV5-5
CAWGPSGGAVETQYF	-	TRBV30
CSAAAGESYEQYF	-	TRBV29-1
CSVEEGDPYNEQYF	-	TRBV29-1
CASSWGGHSGANVLTF	-	TRBV28
CASSGATGDTGELFF	-	TRBV5-1
CAWSGGQAPRYF	-	TRBV30
CASSLKQGDSGYTF	-	TRBV18
CASSTSRGRGYTF	-	TRBV19
CASSLTLGDSYEQYF	-	TRBV6-5
CASSPTGAYEQYF	-	TRBV12-3/TRBV12-4
CASSGPRLAGDEQYF	-	TRBV6-2/TRBV6-3
CASSFGDRVSPLHF	-	TRBV27
CASSYGGDPGYGYTF	-	TRBV28
CASRRQGAGDSPLHF	-	TRBV6-5
CASSQQQPRLAIAQETQYF	-	TRBV7-9
CASSYSRNTGELFF	-	TRBV6-5
CASSYSTGTNTIYF	-	TRBV6-5
CAWRDRGRETQYF	-	TRBV30
CASSLLAGQETQYF	few	TRBV6-5
CASSWTSGGETQYF	-	TRBV5-1
CASSPTGGSDDYGYTF	-	TRBV7-8